The rows below give T cell receptor beta chains drawn from one sample of a study of pediatric ulcerative colitis. The assay was immunoSEQ multiplex PCR, and TCRdb's table has in-frame clones only and misses some. This table holds about 64,000 clones, 86% found once. Specimen: blood. The receptors stem from a boy aged 5-17 years with severe ulcerative colitis. CDR3s include the opening cysteine and the closing phenylalanine or tryptophan. A D gene is named only where the DNA matches it firmly. Clone size appears in some rows only: once, few, many, or a class for an expanded clone.

j_call: TRBJ2-1
clone_size: NA
d_call: TRBD2
v_call: TRBV5-6
cdr3_nt: TGTGCCAGCAGCCCCGGACTAGCGGGAGAGGATGAGCAGTTCTTC
cdr3_aa: CASSPGLAGEDEQFF

j_call: TRBJ2-2
clone_size: NA
d_call: TRBD1
v_call: TRBV13
cdr3_nt: TGTGCCAGCAGCTTCTATCAGGGGGCTAACACCGGGGAGCTGTTTTTT
cdr3_aa: CASSFYQGANTGELFF

j_call: TRBJ1-4
clone_size: NA
d_call: TRBD1
v_call: TRBV7-2
cdr3_nt: TGTGCCAGCAGCCGGACAGGGTTAAATGAAAAACTGTTTTTT
cdr3_aa: CASSRTGLNEKLFF

j_call: TRBJ2-1
clone_size: once
d_call: NA
v_call: TRBV15
cdr3_nt: TGTGCCACCAGCAGAGATGGTTCGGACAACGGGAATGAGCAGTTCTTC
cdr3_aa: CATSRDGSDNGNEQFF

j_call: TRBJ2-5
clone_size: NA
d_call: NA
v_call: TRBV7-8
cdr3_nt: TGTGCCAGCAGCCACCAAGAGACCCAGTACTTC
cdr3_aa: CASSHQETQYF

j_call: TRBJ1-4
clone_size: NA
d_call: TRBD1
v_call: TRBV15
cdr3_nt: TGTGCCACCAGCAGAGAGCTCCTGACAGGGGAAGGGGAAAAACTGTTTTTT
cdr3_aa: CATSRELLTGEGEKLFF

j_call: TRBJ2-1
clone_size: NA
d_call: TRBD2
v_call: TRBV5-1
cdr3_nt: TGCGCCAGCAGCTTGGTGACTAGCGGGAGTTATGAGCAGTTCTTC
cdr3_aa: CASSLVTSGSYEQFF

j_call: TRBJ2-2
clone_size: NA
d_call: TRBD1
v_call: TRBV6-4
cdr3_nt: TGTGCCAGCAGTCCTACAGGGGATCCCGGGGAGCTGTTTTTT
cdr3_aa: CASSPTGDPGELFF

j_call: TRBJ2-2
clone_size: NA
d_call: NA
v_call: TRBV6-1
cdr3_nt: TGTGCCAGCAGCCGCGACTACACCGGGGAGCTGTTTTTT
cdr3_aa: CASSRDYTGELFF

j_call: TRBJ2-5
clone_size: NA
d_call: TRBD1
v_call: TRBV28
cdr3_nt: TGTGCCAGCAGTTTTCTAAGGGGACAGGGTTTCGAAGAGACCCAGTACTTC
cdr3_aa: CASSFLRGQGFEETQYF

j_call: TRBJ2-6
clone_size: NA
d_call: NA
v_call: TRBV7-3
cdr3_nt: TGTGCCAGCAGCTTACCCCCGGACGTCCTGACTTTC
cdr3_aa: CASSLPPDVLTF

j_call: TRBJ2-3
clone_size: NA
d_call: TRBD2
v_call: TRBV10-3
cdr3_nt: TGTGCCACCTTAGCGGGAGGATACAGCACAGATACGCAGTATTTT
cdr3_aa: CATLAGGYSTDTQYF